This TCR beta chain emerged from a study of T cell changes during pregnancy in multiple sclerosis. Trimming at V came to 4 bases and at J to 1 base, leaving 4 bases not matched to a gene. This CDR3 has 15 amino acids. Germline values: CDR1 LNHDA, CDR2 SQIVND (reference sequence). This table comes from immunoSEQ multiplex PCR, and its TCRdb copy is limited to in-frame clones, with some not included. Of about 69,000 clones in the sample, around 90% were seen once. Source: peripheral blood, taken in the third trimester of pregnancy. The rearrangement links TRBV19 to TRBJ2-5; 9 bases agree with TRBD1. The sequence came from a female donor with multiple sclerosis, enrolled in a pregnancy study. The CDR3 loop is CASSTGQGSQETQYF. The CDR3 DNA reads as TGTGCCAGTAGTACCGGACAGGGGAGCCAAGAGACCCAGTACTTC. The full variable domain, in which reference TRBV19 and TRBJ2-5 provide the parts outside the CDR3, is DGGITQSPKYLFRKEGQNVTLSCEQNLNHDAMYWYRQDPGQGLRLIYYSQIVNDFQKGDIAEGYSVSREKKESFPLTVTSAQKNPTAFYLCASSTGQGSQETQYFGPGTRLLVL.